This T cell receptor beta chain was recovered during a study of T cell responses to AZD1222 COVID-19 vaccine. The germline V and J ends were trimmed by 2 bases and 4 bases, with 13 bases remaining between them. CDR3 length: 15 amino acids. Germline CDR1 reads SGHRS; CDR2 reads YFSETQ. Here immunoSEQ multiplex PCR was the method, and the copy in TCRdb shows in-frame clones only, minus some. The sample yields approximately 60,000 clones, roughly 90% seen once. The chain employs TRBV5-1 and TRBJ2-1, with D possibly matching TRBD2 (6 bases). Sequenced material: peripheral blood, taken 28 days after the second AZD1222 dose. The clonotype was recovered from an adult who received the AZD1222 COVID-19 vaccine. The CDR3 reads CASSFGGGIYNEQFF. The DNA for the CDR3 is TGCGCCAGCAGCTTCGGGGGAGGAATATACAATGAGCAGTTCTTC. Complete variable domain (other parts from reference TRBV5-1 and TRBJ2-1): KAGVTQTPRYLIKTRGQQVTLSCSPISGHRSVSWYQQTPGQGLQFLFEYFSETQRNKGNFPGRFSGRQFSNSRSEMNVSTLELGDSALYLCASSFGGGIYNEQFFGPGTRLTVL.